These T cell receptor beta chains were read from a single sample in a study of T cell repertoires in aging, cancer and after chemotherapy. TCRdb reprocessed the multiplex PCR reads via MiXCR and lists one record per CDR3 protein. The sample carries around 2,000 distinct CDR3 sequences, under 30% recorded once. Sequenced material: blood. These receptors were collected from a human donor with a solid tumor. Both conserved end residues are part of each CDR3. Fields, in order: CDR3 protein, CDR3 DNA, D gene, V gene, clone size, J gene. A D gene is named only where the DNA matches it firmly. Clone size is shown for a subset of rows, as once, few, many or a class of expanded clone.

CAGTLQGRSYNSPLHF TGTGCCGGGACACTCCAGGGAAGGTCCTATAATTCACCCCTCCACTTT . TRBV30 medium-sized TRBJ1-6
CASSEQPGANTEAFF TGTGCCAGCAGTGAACAACCGGGGGCGAACACTGAAGCTTTCTTT . TRBV12-3/TRBV12-4 . TRBJ1-1
CSVGAGGSNGYTGELFF TGCAGCGTTGGGGCAGGGGGCTCGAATGGCTACACCGGGGAGCTGTTTTTT TRBD1 TRBV29-1 . TRBJ2-2
CATSLLKISQPQHF TGTGCCACCAGTCTGTTGAAGATCAGTCAGCCCCAGCATTTT . TRBV15 medium-sized TRBJ1-5
CRGSPSLTPYEQYF TGCAGGGGGTCACCCTCCTTGACCCCCTACGAGCAGTACTTC . TRBV20-1 few TRBJ2-7
CASSLGRGFSNYGYTF TGCGCCAGCAGCTTGGGTCGGGGGTTCTCCAACTATGGCTACACCTTC . TRBV5-1 . TRBJ1-2
CASSQYKEVFF TGTGCCAGCAGCCAATACAAAGAAGTCTTCTTT . TRBV4-2 once TRBJ1-1
CASSGAMRAALGETQYF TGTGCCAGCAGCGGGGCGATGAGGGCCGCGCTGGGGGAGACCCAGTACTTC . TRBV7-9 medium-sized TRBJ2-5
CASSTGTGGGGELFF TGTGCCAGTAGTACCGGGACAGGGGGCGGCGGGGAGCTGTTTTTT TRBD1 TRBV19 . TRBJ2-2
CASTFPRSYNEQFF TGTGCCAGCACCTTCCCCCGTTCCTACAATGAGCAGTTCTTC . TRBV28 . TRBJ2-1
CASSLRRTGFGFSSTNEKLFF TGTGCCAGCAGCTTAAGACGAACAGGTTTCGGTTTTTCTTCAACTAATGAAAAACTGTTTTTT . TRBV13 medium-sized TRBJ1-4
CASSKGQGNTGELFF TGTGCCAGCTCAAAGGGACAGGGGAACACCGGGGAGCTGTTTTTT TRBD1 TRBV18 medium-sized TRBJ2-2
CASSRGRGLAGGSSYNEQFF TGTGCCAGCAGCCGCGGACGGGGGCTAGCGGGAGGGAGCTCCTACAATGAGCAGTTCTTC TRBD2 TRBV7-9 medium-sized TRBJ2-1
CASSKQSDHTGELFF TGCGCCAGCAGCAAGCAGTCAGACCACACCGGGGAGCTGTTTTTT . TRBV5-1 . TRBJ2-2
CASSPSMDTQYF TGCGCCAGCAGCCCATCTATGGATACGCAGTATTTT . TRBV4-1 few TRBJ2-3
CASSLRSPGEQYF TGTGCCAGCAGTTTGCGGTCCCCAGGCGAGCAGTACTTC . TRBV28 once TRBJ2-7
CASSITLAGPNEQFF TGTGCCAGTAGTATAACTTTGGCAGGGCCAAATGAGCAGTTCTTC . TRBV19 large TRBJ2-1
CASSLLGATDTQYF TGTGCCAGCAGCTTGCTAGGGGCCACAGATACGCAGTATTTT . TRBV11-3 . TRBJ2-3
CASSLAPLVNEQFF TGTGCCAGCAGTTTAGCCCCGCTGGTCAATGAGCAGTTCTTC . TRBV12-3/TRBV12-4 medium-sized TRBJ2-1
CASRSQGAGGSYNEQFF TGTGCCAGCAGATCCCAGGGCGCTGGAGGGTCCTACAATGAGCAGTTCTTC . TRBV6-5 large TRBJ2-1
CASSLETNTEAFF TGTGCCAGCAGCCTAGAAACGAACACTGAAGCTTTCTTT . TRBV7-9 few TRBJ1-1
CASSLPDRGFLGGYTF TGTGCCAGCAGCCTCCCGGACAGGGGGTTTCTCGGAGGCTACACCTTC TRBD1 TRBV5-8 . TRBJ1-2
CASSPQTSSDTQYF TGCGCCAGCAGCCCGCAAACTAGTTCAGATACGCAGTATTTT . TRBV5-1 few TRBJ2-3
CASSYLPGQSSEAFF TGTGCCAGCAGTTACTTACCGGGACAGTCCTCTGAAGCTTTCTTT TRBD1 TRBV6-7 few TRBJ1-1
CAISEDGVGQPQHF TGTGCCATCAGTGAGGACGGAGTTGGCCAGCCCCAGCATTTT . TRBV10-3 medium-sized TRBJ1-5
CASSLTGTTNEKLFF TGTGCCAGCAGTCTAACAGGAACAACTAATGAAAAACTGTTTTTT . TRBV7-2 . TRBJ1-4
CASSSGRALQETQYF TGTGCCAGCAGCTCGGGGAGGGCCCTCCAAGAGACCCAGTACTTC TRBD2 TRBV5-4 medium-sized TRBJ2-5
CASSAGVRYEQYF TGTGCCAGCTCTGCGGGGGTTCGGTACGAGCAGTACTTC TRBD2 TRBV6-2/TRBV6-3 medium-sized TRBJ2-7
CSASGTGSYEQYF TGCAGTGCCTCCGGGACAGGCTCCTACGAGCAGTACTTC TRBD1 TRBV20-1 . TRBJ2-7
CASSLTRDLLEQYF TGTGCCAGCAGTCTGACCCGGGACTTACTCGAGCAGTACTTC . TRBV28 . TRBJ2-7
CSATPGGLGSSYEQYF TGCAGTGCTACCCCCGGGGGACTCGGAAGCTCCTACGAGCAGTACTTC . TRBV20-1 few TRBJ2-7
CASSSGLAGGVGNEQFF TGTGCCAGCAGCTCCGGACTAGCGGGAGGGGTAGGCAATGAGCAGTTCTTC TRBD2 TRBV7-2 medium-sized TRBJ2-1
CASSSGGAGNYGYTF TGTGCCAGCAGTTCAGGGGGCGCCGGTAACTATGGCTACACCTTC TRBD1 TRBV27 medium-sized TRBJ1-2
CASSRLAGGIYNEQFF TGTGCCAGCAGCAGACTAGCGGGAGGGATCTACAATGAGCAGTTCTTC TRBD2 TRBV7-2 medium-sized TRBJ2-1
CASSLPIPGGPGTQYF TGTGCCAGCAGCTTGCCCATTCCGGGAGGGCCAGGGACCCAGTACTTC TRBD2 TRBV5-6 . TRBJ2-5
CATSRDEDRVYEQYF TGTGCCACCAGCAGAGATGAGGACAGGGTATACGAGCAGTACTTC TRBD1 TRBV15 large TRBJ2-7
CASRPGAGANVLTF TGTGCCAGCAGGCCCGGGGCTGGGGCCAACGTCCTGACTTTC . TRBV28 medium-sized TRBJ2-6
CSARNSGPPYEQYF TGCAGTGCTAGAAATAGCGGACCGCCCTACGAGCAGTACTTC . TRBV20-1 . TRBJ2-7
CASSSGTSGSYEQYF TGTGCCAGTAGTAGCGGGACTAGCGGGAGCTACGAGCAGTACTTC TRBD2 TRBV19 . TRBJ2-7
CASSSMADYGYTF TGTGCCAGCAGCTCGATGGCTGACTATGGCTACACCTTC . TRBV4-2 medium-sized TRBJ1-2
CASSQDGRGNTGELFF TGCGCCAGCAGCCAAGATGGGAGGGGTAACACCGGGGAGCTGTTTTTT TRBD2 TRBV4-1 . TRBJ2-2
CASSARPGELFF TGTGCCAGCAGCGCACGTCCCGGGGAGCTGTTTTTT . TRBV9 few TRBJ2-2
CASSDGTSGRGRTNEQFF TGCGCCAGCAGTGACGGGACTAGCGGGAGAGGTAGAACCAATGAGCAGTTCTTC TRBD2 TRBV10-1 . TRBJ2-1
CASSFPQHNQPQHF TGTGCCAGCAGTTTCCCACAGCACAATCAGCCCCAGCATTTT . TRBV28 . TRBJ1-5
CASSSRTSGSTDTQYF TGTGCCAGCAGCTCCCGGACGAGTGGCTCCACAGATACGCAGTATTTT . TRBV7-2 medium-sized TRBJ2-3
CASSFSGREDTQYF TGTGCCAGCAGTTTTAGCGGGAGAGAGGATACGCAGTATTTT TRBD2 TRBV12-3/TRBV12-4 medium-sized TRBJ2-3
CASSSLVEGRGYNGYTF TGTGCCAGTAGTTCCCTTGTTGAGGGCAGGGGGTATAATGGCTACACCTTC TRBD1 TRBV19 . TRBJ1-2
CASSTGHTGELFF TGTGCCAGCAGTACAGGACACACCGGGGAGCTGTTTTTT . TRBV6-5 large TRBJ2-2
CASRISGDTQYF TGTGCCAGTCGGATTTCGGGAGATACGCAGTATTTT . TRBV19 large TRBJ2-3
CASSQNLYNSPLHF TGTGCCAGCAGCCAAAATTTGTATAATTCACCCCTCCACTTT . TRBV4-3 . TRBJ1-6
CASSTWTGAFF TGTGCCAGTAGTACTTGGACAGGAGCTTTCTTT TRBD1 TRBV19 medium-sized TRBJ1-1
CATKSGAADTQYF TGTGCCACCAAAAGCGGGGCGGCAGATACGCAGTATTTT TRBD2 TRBV24-1 medium-sized TRBJ2-3
CASSGQGTDTQYF TGTGCCAGCAGTGGACAGGGCACAGATACGCAGTATTTT . TRBV6-4 medium-sized TRBJ2-3
CASRDRGRDDEQYF TGTGCCAGTCGCGACAGGGGGCGCGACGACGAGCAGTACTTC TRBD1 TRBV19 large TRBJ2-7